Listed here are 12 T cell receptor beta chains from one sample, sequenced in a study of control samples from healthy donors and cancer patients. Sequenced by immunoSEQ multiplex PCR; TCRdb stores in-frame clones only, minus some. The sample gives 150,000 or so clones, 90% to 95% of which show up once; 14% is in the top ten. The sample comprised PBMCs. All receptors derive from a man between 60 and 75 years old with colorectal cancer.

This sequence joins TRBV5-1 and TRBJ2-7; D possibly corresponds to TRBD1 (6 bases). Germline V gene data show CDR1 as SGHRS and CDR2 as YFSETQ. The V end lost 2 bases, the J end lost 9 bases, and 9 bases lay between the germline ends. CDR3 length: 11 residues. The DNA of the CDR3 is TGCGCCAGCAGCTTACAGGGAGTGCAGTACTTC. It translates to CASSLQGVQYF.

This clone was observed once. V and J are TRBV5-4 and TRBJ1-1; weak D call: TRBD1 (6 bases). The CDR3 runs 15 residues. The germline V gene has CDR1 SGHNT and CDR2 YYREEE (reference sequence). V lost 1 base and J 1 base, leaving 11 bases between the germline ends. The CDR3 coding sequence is TGTGCCAGCAGCTTGCAGGGGTCCCCGAACACTGAAGCTTTCTTT. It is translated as CASSLQGSPNTEAFF.

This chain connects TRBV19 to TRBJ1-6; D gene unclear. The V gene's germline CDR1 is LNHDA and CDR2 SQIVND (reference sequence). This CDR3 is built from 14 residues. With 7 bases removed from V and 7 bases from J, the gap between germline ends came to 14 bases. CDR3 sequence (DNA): TGTGCCAGTAAGGGAGGAACCGAAAATTCACCCCTCCACTTT. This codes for CASKGGTENSPLHF.

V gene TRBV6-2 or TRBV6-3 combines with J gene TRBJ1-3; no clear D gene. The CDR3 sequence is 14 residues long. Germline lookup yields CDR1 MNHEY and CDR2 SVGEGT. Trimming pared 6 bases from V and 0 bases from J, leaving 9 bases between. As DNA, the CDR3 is TGTGCCAGCAGCCCAAACTACTCTGGAAACACCATATATTTT. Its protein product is CASSPNYSGNTIYF.

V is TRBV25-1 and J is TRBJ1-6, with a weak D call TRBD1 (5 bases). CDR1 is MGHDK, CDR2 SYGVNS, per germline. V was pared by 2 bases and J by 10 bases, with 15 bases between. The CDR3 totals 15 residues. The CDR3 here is CASSETLQGGSPLHF. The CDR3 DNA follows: TGTGCCAGCAGTGAAACCCTGCAGGGAGGATCACCCCTCCACTTT. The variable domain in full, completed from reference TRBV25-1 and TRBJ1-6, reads EADIYQTPRYLVIGTGKKITLECSQTMGHDKMYWYQQDPGMELHLIHYSYGVNSTEKGDLSSESTVSRIRTEHFPLTLESARPSHTSQYLCASSETLQGGSPLHFGNGTRLTVT.

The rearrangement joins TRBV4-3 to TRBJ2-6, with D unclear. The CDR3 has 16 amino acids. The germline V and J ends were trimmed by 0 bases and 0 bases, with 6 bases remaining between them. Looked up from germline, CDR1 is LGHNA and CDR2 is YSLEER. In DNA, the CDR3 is TGCGCCAGCAGCCAAGAAAGGAACTCTGGGGCCAACGTCCTGACTTTC. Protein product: CASSQERNSGANVLTF.

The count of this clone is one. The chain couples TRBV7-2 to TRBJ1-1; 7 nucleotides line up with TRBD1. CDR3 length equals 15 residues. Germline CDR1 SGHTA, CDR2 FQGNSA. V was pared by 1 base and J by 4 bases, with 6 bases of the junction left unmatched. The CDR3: CASSLVGGAGTEAFF. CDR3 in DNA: TGTGCCAGCAGCTTAGTAGGGGGCGCGGGCACTGAAGCTTTCTTT. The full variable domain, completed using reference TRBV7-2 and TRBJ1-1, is GAGVSQSPSNKVTEKGKDVELRCDPISGHTALYWYRQSLGQGLEFLIYFQGNSAPDKSGLPSDRFSAERTGGSVSTLTIQRTQQEDSAVYLCASSLVGGAGTEAFFGQGTRLTVV.

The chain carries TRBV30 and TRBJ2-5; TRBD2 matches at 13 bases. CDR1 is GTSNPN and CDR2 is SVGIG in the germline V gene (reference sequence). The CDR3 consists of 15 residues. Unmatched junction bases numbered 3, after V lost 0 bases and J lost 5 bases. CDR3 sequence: CAWSVLAGGRETQYF. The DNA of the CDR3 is TGTGCCTGGAGTGTACTAGCGGGGGGGCGGGAGACCCAGTACTTC.

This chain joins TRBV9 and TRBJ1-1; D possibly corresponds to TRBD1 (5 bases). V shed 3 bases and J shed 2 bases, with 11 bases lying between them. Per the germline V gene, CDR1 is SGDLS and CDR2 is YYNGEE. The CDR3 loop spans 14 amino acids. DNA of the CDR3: TGTGCCAGCAGCGACCTAGGGGCTAACACTGAAGCTTTCTTT. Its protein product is CASSDLGANTEAFF.

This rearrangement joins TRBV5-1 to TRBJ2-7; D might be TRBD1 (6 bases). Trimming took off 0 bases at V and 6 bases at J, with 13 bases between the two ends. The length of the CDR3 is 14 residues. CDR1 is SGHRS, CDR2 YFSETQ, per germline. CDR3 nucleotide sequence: TGCGCCAGCAGCTTGGGACAGGTTCCCTCCGAGCAGTACTTC. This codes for CASSLGQVPSEQYF. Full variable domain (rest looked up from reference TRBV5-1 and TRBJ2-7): KAGVTQTPRYLIKTRGQQVTLSCSPISGHRSVSWYQQTPGQGLQFLFEYFSETQRNKGNFPGRFSGRQFSNSRSEMNVSTLELGDSALYLCASSLGQVPSEQYFGPGTRLTVT.

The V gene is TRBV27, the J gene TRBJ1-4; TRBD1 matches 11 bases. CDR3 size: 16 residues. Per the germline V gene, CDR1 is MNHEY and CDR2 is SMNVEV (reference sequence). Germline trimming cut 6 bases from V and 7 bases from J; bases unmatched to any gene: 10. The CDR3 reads CASRPPTGTGGEKLFF. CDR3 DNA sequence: TGTGCCAGCAGGCCTCCCACCGGGACAGGGGGTGAAAAACTGTTTTTT.

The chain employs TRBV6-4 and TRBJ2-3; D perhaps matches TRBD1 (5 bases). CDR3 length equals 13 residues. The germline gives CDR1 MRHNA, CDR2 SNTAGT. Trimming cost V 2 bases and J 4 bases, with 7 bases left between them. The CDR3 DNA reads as TGTGCCAGCAGTGACCCAGGGTCAGATACGCAGTATTTT. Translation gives CASSDPGSDTQYF.